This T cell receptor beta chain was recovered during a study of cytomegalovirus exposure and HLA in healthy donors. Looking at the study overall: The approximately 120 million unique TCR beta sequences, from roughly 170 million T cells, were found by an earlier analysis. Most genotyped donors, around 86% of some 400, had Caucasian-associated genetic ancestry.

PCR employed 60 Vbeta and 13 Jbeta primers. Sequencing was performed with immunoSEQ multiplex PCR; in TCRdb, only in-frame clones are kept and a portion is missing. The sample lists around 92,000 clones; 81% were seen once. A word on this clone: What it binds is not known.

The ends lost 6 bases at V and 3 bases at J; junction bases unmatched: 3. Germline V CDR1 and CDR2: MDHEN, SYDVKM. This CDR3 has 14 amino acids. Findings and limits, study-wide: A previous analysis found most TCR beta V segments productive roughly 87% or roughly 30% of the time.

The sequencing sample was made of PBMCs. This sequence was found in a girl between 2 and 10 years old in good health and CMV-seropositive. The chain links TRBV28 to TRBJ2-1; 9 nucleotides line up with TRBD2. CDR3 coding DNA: TGTGCCAGCAGACGACTAGCGGTCTACAATGAGCAGTTCTTC. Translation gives CASRRLAVYNEQFF. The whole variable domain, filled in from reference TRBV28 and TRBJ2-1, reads DVKVTQSSRYLVKRTGEKVFLECVQDMDHENMFWYRQDPGLGLRLIYFSYDVKMKEKGDIPEGYSVSREKKERFSLILESASTNQTSMYLCASRRLAVYNEQFFGPGTRLTVL.